The 24 T cell receptor beta chains below were found in one sample sequenced in a study of blood T cells in healthy people across ages. Combining a sample-barcoded 5' primer with a J-beta primer mix, a second PCR ran for roughly 7 to 11 cycles. TCRdb used MiXCR to reprocess the 5' RACE reads, holding one entry per CDR3 protein. The sample carries roughly 1.4 million distinct CDR3 sequences, approximately 59% recorded once. Sequenced sample: blood. Receptor source: a man aged 18-30 years in good health.

V gene TRBV4-1 combines with J gene TRBJ1-4, with no clear D. V dropped 1 base and J dropped 11 bases, with 8 bases sitting between them. This CDR3 is built from 12 residues. Germline V lookup: CDR1 MGHRA, CDR2 YSYEKL. For the CDR3, the DNA is TGCGCCAGCAGCCAAGTGAGTGACAAACTGTTTTTT. It is translated as CASSQVSDKLFF.

The sample holds a few counts of this clonotype. This rearrangement joins TRBV27 to TRBJ2-5; D may be TRBD1 or TRBD2 (5 bases each). This CDR3 is 19 amino acids long. The ends were cut back, 4 bases at V and 4 bases at J, with 28 bases in the middle. CDR1 is MNHEY, CDR2 SMNVEV, per germline (reference sequence). The CDR3 region is CASSSILDAGSGRRETQYF. In DNA, the CDR3 is TGTGCCAGCAGTTCAATCCTCGACGCAGGCTCGGGACGAAGAGAGACCCAGTACTTC.

V gene TRBV2 combines with J gene TRBJ2-5; 9 bases map to TRBD2. TRBJ2-7 matches the DNA end more closely, so the J call is doubtful. Germline V gene sequence: CDR1 SNHLY, CDR2 FYNNEI. The CDR3 sequence is 15 residues long. CDR3 amino acids: CASSESASGIYEQYF. The CDR3 DNA is TGTGCCAGCAGTGAATCCGCTAGCGGGATATACGAGCAGTACTTC.

The chain is built from TRBV7-6 and TRBJ2-5; 13 bases are shared with TRBD2. Germline V gene data show CDR1 as SGHVS and CDR2 as FNYEAQ. Losses at the gene ends were 5 bases for V and 5 bases for J; bases not matched to a gene: 8. The CDR3 is 16 amino acids. The CDR3 DNA follows: TGTGCCAGCAGCCCCCGACTAGCGGGGGGTACGGAGACCCAGTACTTC. Its translation is CASSPRLAGGTETQYF.

The genes are TRBV9 and TRBJ2-1; D gene unclear. CDR3 length equals 13 residues. V lost 2 bases to trimming and J lost 5 bases, with 8 bases between them. Looked up from germline, CDR1 is SGDLS and CDR2 is YYNGEE. This CDR3 is CASSVLVNNEQFF. As DNA, the CDR3 is TGTGCCAGCAGCGTCCTCGTGAACAATGAGCAGTTCTTC.

This chain connects TRBV14 to TRBJ2-3, with 8 bases lining up with TRBD2. The germline V gene has CDR1 SGHDN and CDR2 FVKESK. The J segment lost 2 bases and the V segment lost 1 base, leaving 8 bases of the junction unmatched. The CDR3 totals 17 residues. The CDR3 DNA reads TGTGCCAGCAGCCAAGCGGGAGGGAGGAGGTTCACAGATACGCAGTATTTT. This encodes CASSQAGGRRFTDTQYF.

V is TRBV12-3 or TRBV12-4 and J is TRBJ2-1; D unclear. The CDR3 sequence is 14 residues long. With 4 bases removed from V and 9 bases from J, the gap between germline ends came to 16 bases. CDR3 DNA: TGTGCCAGCAGTTCCCCCCCTGGCTCGGGTGAGCAGTTCTTC. Its translation is CASSSPPGSGEQFF.

This clonotype appeared a few times. The rearrangement uses TRBV20-1 and TRBJ2-3; 9 bases are shared with TRBD2. V lost 3 bases, J lost 0 bases, and 4 bases stayed unmatched. CDR3 length: 15 residues. CDR1 and CDR2 from the germline V gene are DFQATT and SNEGSKA (reference sequence). CDR3 in DNA: TGCAGTGCTAGTTCTAGCGGGGTGAGCACAGATACGCAGTATTTT. Amino acid sequence: CSASSSGVSTDTQYF.

The chain employs TRBV4-1 and TRBJ2-5; 10 bases agree with TRBD2. V lost 0 bases and J lost 5; bases outside the gene matches: 6. CDR3 length: 16 amino acids. Germline V CDR1 and CDR2: MGHRA, YSYEKL. The CDR3 here is CASSQEPSGSLETQYF. Here the CDR3 DNA reads TGCGCCAGCAGCCAAGAACCTAGCGGGAGCTTGGAGACCCAGTACTTC.

This clonotype showed up just a few times. CDR3 nucleotide sequence: TGTGCCATCAGGGTCGAGGGGAAAGAGACCCAGTACTTC. Its protein is CAIRVEGKETQYF. The chain carries TRBV10-3 and TRBJ2-5; perhaps D is TRBD1 or TRBD2 (5 bases each). V was cut by 6 bases and J by 3 bases, with 11 bases left in between. The germline V gene encodes CDR1 ENHRY and CDR2 SYGVKD. The CDR3 totals 13 residues.

This clonotype appeared a few times. Here the CDR3 DNA reads TGCAGTGCTAAAGGGGGTAATACAGATACGCAGTATTTT. Amino acids: CSAKGGNTDTQYF. The V gene is TRBV20-1, the J gene TRBJ2-3, with a weak D call TRBD1 (6 bases). Germline V lookup: CDR1 DFQATT, CDR2 SNEGSKA (reference sequence). This CDR3 has 13 residues. V was shortened by 4 bases and J by 3 bases, with 11 bases between the two germline ends.

This clonotype was detected only a few times. The genes are TRBV4-2 and TRBJ2-7; no reliable D call. The CDR3 covers 16 residues. The V gene's germline CDR1 is LGHNA and CDR2 YNFKEQ. The V and J ends lost 1 base and 7 bases respectively, with 20 bases between them. CDR3 sequence: CASSQASTAQMREQYF. CDR3 nucleotides: TGTGCCAGCAGCCAAGCAAGTACCGCCCAAATGAGGGAGCAGTACTTC.

The chain combines TRBV29-1 with TRBJ2-1, with 8 bases matching TRBD2. The CDR3 has 14 residues. Germline V gene data show CDR1 as SQVTM and CDR2 as ANQGSEA. Trimming cost V 8 bases and J 0 bases; bases outside gene matches: 6. CDR3 nucleotides: TGCAGCACCCGGGAGGGGATCTCCTACAATGAGCAGTTCTTC. This gives the protein CSTREGISYNEQFF.

The J gene is TRBJ2-3, the V gene TRBV7-8, with 13 positions matching TRBD2. The CDR3 extends over 18 amino acids. CDR1 and CDR2 from the germline V gene are SGHVS and FQNEAQ. After removal of 5 bases from V and 5 bases from J, the junction contained 13 bases not matched to a gene. CDR3 nucleotides: TGTGCCAGCAGCCTAACGACTAGCGGGGGGTTTCGAAAAGATACGCAGTATTTT. Its translation: CASSLTTSGGFRKDTQYF.

In its sample, this clonotype was seen a few times. V usage is TRBV29-1 and J usage is TRBJ2-2; 7 nucleotides match TRBD1. The CDR3 covers 14 residues. Germline assignment: CDR1 SQVTM and CDR2 ANQGSEA. V dropped 1 base and J dropped 4; count of bases not matched to a gene: 3. The CDR3 DNA follows: TGCAGCGTTGAAGGGGACAGCATCACCGGGGAGCTGTTTTTT. It yields the protein CSVEGDSITGELFF.

This clonotype was observed a few times. The chain couples TRBV6-6 to TRBJ1-4, with 7 nucleotides matching TRBD1. After removal of 8 bases from V and 4 bases from J, the junction contained 7 bases not matched to a gene. CDR1 and CDR2 (germline): MNHNY, SVGAGI (reference sequence). This CDR3 comprises 14 residues. This CDR3 reads CASHRTGLNEKLFF. Here the CDR3 DNA reads TGTGCCAGCCACCGGACAGGCCTTAATGAAAAACTGTTTTTT.

The chain has TRBV11-2 and TRBJ2-5; 15 nucleotides line up with TRBD2. The CDR3 covers 18 residues. V gave up 3 bases and J gave up 0 bases; unmatched junction bases: 5. Germline assignment: CDR1 SGHAT and CDR2 FQNNGV. The CDR3 sequence: CASSLGLAGGLYQETQYF. CDR3 DNA: TGTGCCAGCAGCTTGGGACTAGCGGGGGGCCTGTACCAAGAGACCCAGTACTTC.

Written as DNA, the CDR3 is TGTGCCAGCAGCCAAAGAGGGACGAGGGCTTTCTTT. Protein: CASSQRGTRAFF. V usage is TRBV6-5 and J usage is TRBJ1-1; perhaps TRBD1 as D (5 bases). V dropped 6 bases and J dropped 11 bases, with 16 bases sitting between them. This CDR3 is built from 12 residues. Germline V CDR1 and CDR2: MNHEY, SVGAGI.

The V gene is TRBV6-2 or TRBV6-3, the J gene TRBJ1-2, with 7 bases lining up with TRBD1. Germline CDR1 and CDR2: MNHEY and SVGEGT. The CDR3 is 14 amino acids. Losses at the gene ends were 2 bases for V and 5 bases for J; bases not matched to a gene: 5. The CDR3 bases are TGTGCCAGCAGTTACGACAGGGAGCATTATGGCTACACCTTC. Translated: CASSYDREHYGYTF.

The genes are TRBV6-2 or TRBV6-3 and TRBJ1-2; D remains unclear. Germline loops: CDR1 MNHEY, CDR2 SVGEGT. V lost 9 bases and J 8 bases, leaving 16 bases between the germline ends. The CDR3 covers 12 residues. The CDR3 DNA is TGTGCCAGTAGGCTCTCCCGGGGAGGCTACACCTTC. Amino acids: CASRLSRGGYTF.

The chain carries TRBV6-5 and TRBJ2-1, with D perhaps matching TRBD2 (5 bases). The CDR3 is 15 amino acids. CDR1 is MNHEY and CDR2 is SVGAGI in the germline V gene. V was pared by 0 bases and J by 4 bases, with 10 bases between. In nucleotides, the CDR3 is TGTGCCAGCAGTTACTCCGCTGGGGAGTACAATGAGCAGTTCTTC. It specifies CASSYSAGEYNEQFF.

The CDR3 coding sequence is TGCGCCAGCAGACTGTCGGCAGAGACCCAGTACTTC. Its protein product is CASRLSAETQYF. The chain uses TRBV10-2 and TRBJ2-5; no clear D gene. The CDR3 is 12 amino acids. V was trimmed by 6 bases and J by 4 bases, leaving 9 bases between them. Germline V lookup: CDR1 WSHSY, CDR2 SAAADI.

The chain links TRBV20-1 to TRBJ2-1; 7 nucleotides agree with TRBD2. V shed 1 base and J 2 bases; nucleotides not matched to a gene: 8. There are 16 residues in the CDR3. The germline CDR1 and CDR2 sequences are DFQATT and SNEGSKA (reference sequence). The CDR3 DNA reads TGCAGTGCTAGAGCCATACCCGGGGGGACCTACAATGAGCAGTTCTTC. Translation gives CSARAIPGGTYNEQFF.

V is TRBV5-1 and J is TRBJ2-1; 7 bases agree with TRBD2. The V and J ends lost 4 bases and 4 bases, in that order; junction bases with no gene match: 8. CDR3 length: 15 residues. Germline V CDR1 and CDR2: SGHRS, YFSETQ. This CDR3 reads CASSHGLGLYNEQFF. DNA for the CDR3: TGCGCCAGCAGCCACGGACTAGGCCTTTACAATGAGCAGTTCTTC.